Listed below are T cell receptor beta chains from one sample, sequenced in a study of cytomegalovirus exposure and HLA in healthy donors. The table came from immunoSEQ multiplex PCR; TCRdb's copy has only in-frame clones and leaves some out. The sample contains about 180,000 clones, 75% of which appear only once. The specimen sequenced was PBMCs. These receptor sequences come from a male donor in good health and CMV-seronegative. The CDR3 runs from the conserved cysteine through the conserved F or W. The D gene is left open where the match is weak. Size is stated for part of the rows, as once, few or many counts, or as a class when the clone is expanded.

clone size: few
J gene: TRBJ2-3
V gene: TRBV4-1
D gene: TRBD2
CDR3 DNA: TGCGCCAGCAGCCAGGTAGCGGGGGGGCAGGTAGCAGGTACGCAGTATTTT
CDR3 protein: CASSQVAGGQVAGTQYF

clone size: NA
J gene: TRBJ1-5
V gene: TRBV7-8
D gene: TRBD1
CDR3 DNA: TGTGCCAGCAGCTTAATACAGGGGGCGCCCCAAAATCAGCCCCAGCATTTT
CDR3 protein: CASSLIQGAPQNQPQHF

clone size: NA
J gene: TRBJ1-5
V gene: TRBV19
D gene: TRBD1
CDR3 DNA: TGTGCCAGTAGTCAACGGACAGGGGGCAGTCAGCCCCAGCATTTT
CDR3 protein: CASSQRTGGSQPQHF

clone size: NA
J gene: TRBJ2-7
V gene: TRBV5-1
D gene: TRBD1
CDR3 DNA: TGCGCCAGCAGCTATTTTCCGGGACAGGGCTACGAGCAGTACTTC
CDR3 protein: CASSYFPGQGYEQYF

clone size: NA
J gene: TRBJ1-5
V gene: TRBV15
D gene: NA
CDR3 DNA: TGTGCCACCAGCAGAGGAAGGGGTGCATCGAATCAGCCCCAGCATTTT
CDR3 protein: CATSRGRGASNQPQHF

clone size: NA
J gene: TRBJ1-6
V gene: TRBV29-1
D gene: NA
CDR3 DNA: TGCAGCGTTGGGGCCGATGGGGAGGGTTCACCCCTCCACTTT
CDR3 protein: CSVGADGEGSPLHF

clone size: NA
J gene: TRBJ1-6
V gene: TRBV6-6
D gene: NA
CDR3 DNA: TGTGCCAGCAGAAACGTCGAGGGATCACCCCTCCACTTT
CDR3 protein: CASRNVEGSPLHF

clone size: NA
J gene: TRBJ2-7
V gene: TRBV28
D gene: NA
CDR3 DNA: TGTGCCAGCAGTTTACCCCAGGGGATAAGTCGATCCTACGAGCAGTACTTC
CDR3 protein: CASSLPQGISRSYEQYF

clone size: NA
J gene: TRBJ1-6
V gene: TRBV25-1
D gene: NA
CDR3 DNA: TGTGCCAGCAGTGAATTGGCCCCCAGCGATAATTCACCCCTCCACTTT
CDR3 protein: CASSELAPSDNSPLHF

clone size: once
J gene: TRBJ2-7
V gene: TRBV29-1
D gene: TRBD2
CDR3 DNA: TGCAGCGTTAGCGGGGGCGAGCAGGGCCTCGAGCAGTACTTC
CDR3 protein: CSVSGGEQGLEQYF

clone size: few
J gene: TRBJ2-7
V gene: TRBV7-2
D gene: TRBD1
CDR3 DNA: TGTGCCAGCAGCCTTCAGCCAGGGGGCGACGAGCAGTACTTC
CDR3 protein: CASSLQPGGDEQYF

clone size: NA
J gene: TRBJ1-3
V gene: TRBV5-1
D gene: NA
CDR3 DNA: TGCGCCAGCAGTCCCCAGCCTCTAGGTCCCTGGGGAAACACCATATATTTT
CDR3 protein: CASSPQPLGPWGNTIYF

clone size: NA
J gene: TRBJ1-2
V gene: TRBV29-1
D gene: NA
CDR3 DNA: TGCAGCGTACCCCAGGGCGGTGGCTACACCTTC
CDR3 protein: CSVPQGGGYTF

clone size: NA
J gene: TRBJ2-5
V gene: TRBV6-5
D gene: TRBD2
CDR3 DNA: TGTGCCAGCAGTTACTCTAGCGGGAGGGCCCGGGAGACCCAGTACTTC
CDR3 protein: CASSYSSGRARETQYF

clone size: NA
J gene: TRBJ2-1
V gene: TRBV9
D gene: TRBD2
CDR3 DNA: TGTGCCAGCAGCGTAGGTCCTAGCGGCAATGAGCAGTTCTTC
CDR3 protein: CASSVGPSGNEQFF

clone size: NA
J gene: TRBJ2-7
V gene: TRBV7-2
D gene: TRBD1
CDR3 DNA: TGTGCCAGCAGCCTAGGCGGACAGGGGGGGACCTACGAGCAGTACTTC
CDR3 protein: CASSLGGQGGTYEQYF

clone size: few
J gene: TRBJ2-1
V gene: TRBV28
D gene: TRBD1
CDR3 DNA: TGTGCCAGCAGTTTGTATTCAATCCGGGACAGAGGCAATGAGCAGTTCTTC
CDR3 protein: CASSLYSIRDRGNEQFF

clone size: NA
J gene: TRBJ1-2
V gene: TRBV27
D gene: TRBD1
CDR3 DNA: TGTGCCAGCAGTACCTCAGGGGGACTTTGGGGTGGCTACACCTTC
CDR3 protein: CASSTSGGLWGGYTF

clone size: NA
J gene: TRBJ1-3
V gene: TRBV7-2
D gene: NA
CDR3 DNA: TGTGCCAGCAGACGTACTACCTCTGGAAACACCATATATTTT
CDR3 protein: CASRRTTSGNTIYF

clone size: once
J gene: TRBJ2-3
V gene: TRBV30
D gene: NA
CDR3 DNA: TGTGCCTGGAGTTCAAGCACAGATACGCAGTATTTT
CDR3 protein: CAWSSSTDTQYF

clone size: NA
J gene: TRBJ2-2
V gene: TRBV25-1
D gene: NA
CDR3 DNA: TGTGCCAGCAGTGAATTGGCGGGGTTGGCCGGGGAGCTGTTTTTT
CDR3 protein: CASSELAGLAGELFF

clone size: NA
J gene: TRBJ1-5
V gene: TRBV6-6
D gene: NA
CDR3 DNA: TGTGCCAGCAGTCCGACAGGCGGCAATCAGCCCCAGCATTTT
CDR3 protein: CASSPTGGNQPQHF

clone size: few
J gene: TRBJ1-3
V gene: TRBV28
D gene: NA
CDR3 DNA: TGTGCCAGCAGTTACCCGGTCGCTGGAAACACCATATATTTT
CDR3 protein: CASSYPVAGNTIYF

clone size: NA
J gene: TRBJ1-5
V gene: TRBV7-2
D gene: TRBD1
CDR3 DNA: TGTGCCAGCAGCTTATGGTCGGGACAGGGTTCTCAGCCCCAGCATTTT
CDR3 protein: CASSLWSGQGSQPQHF

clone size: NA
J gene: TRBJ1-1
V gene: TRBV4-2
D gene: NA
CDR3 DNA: TGTGCCAGCAGCCAAGAGTCGGTGAACACTGAAGCTTTCTTT
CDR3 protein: CASSQESVNTEAFF

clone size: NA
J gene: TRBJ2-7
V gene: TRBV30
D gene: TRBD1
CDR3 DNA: TGTGCCCGGGGACAGAACTACGAGCAGTACTTC
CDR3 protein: CARGQNYEQYF

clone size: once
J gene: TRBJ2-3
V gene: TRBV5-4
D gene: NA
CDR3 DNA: TGTGCCAGCAGCTTGGGGGCGGGCTCACCGCCCACAGATACGCAGTATTTT
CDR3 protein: CASSLGAGSPPTDTQYF

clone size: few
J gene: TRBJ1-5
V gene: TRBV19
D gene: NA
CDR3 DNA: TGTGCCAGTAGTATCAGGCCGTATAGCAATCAGCCCCAGCATTTT
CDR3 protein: CASSIRPYSNQPQHF

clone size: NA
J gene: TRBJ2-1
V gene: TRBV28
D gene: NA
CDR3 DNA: TGTGCCAGCAGTTTACCGTACAATGAGCAGTTCTTC
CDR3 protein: CASSLPYNEQFF

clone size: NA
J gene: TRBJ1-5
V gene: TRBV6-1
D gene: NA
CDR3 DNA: TGTGCCAGCAGTTGGACAGAGGTCAATCAGCCCCAGCATTTT
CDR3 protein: CASSWTEVNQPQHF

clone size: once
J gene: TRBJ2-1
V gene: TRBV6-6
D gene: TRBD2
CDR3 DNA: TGTGCCACTCAGAGGACTAGCGGATCCAATGAGCAGTTCTTC
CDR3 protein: CATQRTSGSNEQFF

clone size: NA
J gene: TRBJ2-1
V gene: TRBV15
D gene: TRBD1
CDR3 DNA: TGTGCCACCAGCAGAGCCCGGGACAGGGTAGCAAATGAGCAGTTCTTC
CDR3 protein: CATSRARDRVANEQFF

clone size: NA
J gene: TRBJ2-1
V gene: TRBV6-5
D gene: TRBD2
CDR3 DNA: TGTGCCAGCAGTTACGGGACTAGCGGGAACCCCAATGAGCAGTTCTTC
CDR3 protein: CASSYGTSGNPNEQFF

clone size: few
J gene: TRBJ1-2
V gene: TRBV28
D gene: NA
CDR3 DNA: TGTGCCAGCACCCCACTGGGGCTCTACTATGGCTACACCTTC
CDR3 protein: CASTPLGLYYGYTF

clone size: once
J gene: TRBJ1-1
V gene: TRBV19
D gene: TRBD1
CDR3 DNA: TGTGCCAGTAGTACAAGGGACAGGGTCTCCACTGAAGCTTTCTTT
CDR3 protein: CASSTRDRVSTEAFF